The 5 T cell receptor beta chains in this list originate from one sample, sequenced in a study of shared clonotypes between healthy human individuals. The data were produced by immunoSEQ multiplex PCR, yet TCRdb's version contains in-frame clones alone and is incomplete. The sample records 400,000 to 600,000 clones, 75% to 85% being singletons. The sequencing input was PBMCs. The receptors derive from a middle-aged woman in good health. Some clones in this sample may be carry-over from other donors' samples.

CDR3 sequence (DNA): TGCGCCAGCAGCCCGATGGGGGATAACGAGCAGTACTTC. Its translation: CASSPMGDNEQYF. This chain joins TRBV5-1 and TRBJ2-7; D is tentatively TRBD1 or TRBD2 (5 bases each). CDR3 length equals 13 residues. Looked up from germline, CDR1 is SGHRS and CDR2 is YFSETQ. Trimming left V 4 bases short and J 5 bases short, with 13 bases between.

The chain joins TRBV12-2 to TRBJ1-5. TRBV12-2 is noted as a pseudogene. CDR3 length equals 16 residues. DNA for the CDR3: TGTGCAAGTCGTTACCGCTCCCCGGACAGCAATCAGCCCCAGCATTTT. It encodes CASRYRSPDSNQPQHF.

J is TRBJ1-2 and V is TRBV5-1, with TRBD1 as a possible D gene (6 bases). The V and J ends lost 0 bases and 13 bases respectively, with 19 bases between them. This CDR3 has 14 amino acids. Germline V gene lookup returns CDR1 SGHRS and CDR2 YFSETQ. The CDR3 is CASSLAAGQTAATF. For the CDR3, the DNA is TGCGCCAGCAGCTTGGCAGCTGGACAGACCGCCGCCACCTTC.

The chain joins TRBV6-4 to TRBJ2-1; D remains ambiguous. The CDR3 runs 15 residues. Germline lookup yields CDR1 MRHNA and CDR2 SNTAGT. The V and J ends lost 6 bases and 0 bases respectively, with 12 bases between them. DNA of the CDR3: TGTGCCAGCAGCGACGAGAACCCCTCCTACAATGAGCAGTTCTTC. It codes for CASSDENPSYNEQFF.

V usage is TRBV5-4 and J usage is TRBJ1-4; the D gene is possibly TRBD1 (5 bases). The length of the CDR3 is 14 residues. The V gene lost 3 bases and the J gene lost 4 bases, with 10 bases spanning the gap. Germline CDR1 reads SGHNT; CDR2 reads YYREEE (reference sequence). CDR3 in amino acids: CASSSHDSNEKLFF. DNA of the CDR3: TGTGCCAGCAGCTCCCACGACAGTAATGAAAAACTGTTTTTT.